The table lists the clone carrying this T cell receptor beta chain with a count of one. The target antigen is unknown. This sample stems from a study of T cells in localized non-small cell lung cancer. General study findings and limits: Uninvolved adjacent lung, not tumor, had the highest T cell clonality. When the top 100 tumor clones were examined, a median approximately 62 of them also appeared in the adjacent lung, which was paired and uninvolved.

This table comes from immunoSEQ multiplex PCR, and its TCRdb copy is limited to in-frame clones, with some not included. The table includes some 140,000 clones, roughly 90% detected once. The CDR3 has 16 residues. CDR1 is KGHSH, CDR2 LQKENI, per germline. The ends were cut back, 3 bases at V and 3 bases at J, with 15 bases in the middle. The gene calls are TRBV18 and TRBJ1-3; no clear D gene. Specimen: peripheral blood, collected before any cancer treatment. The clonotype comes from a female donor of 60 years or more with stage I lung adenocarcinoma. CDR3 bases: TGTGCCAGCTCACCCGGGTTAAGAGGGAGTGGAAACACCATATATTTT. Translating it yields CASSPGLRGSGNTIYF. The full variable domain, rest sourced from reference TRBV18 and TRBJ1-3, is NAGVMQNPRHLVRRRGQEARLRCSPMKGHSHVYWYRQLPEEGLKFMVYLQKENIIDESGMPKERFSAEFPKEGPSILRIQQVVRGDSAAYFCASSPGLRGSGNTIYFGEGSWLTVV.